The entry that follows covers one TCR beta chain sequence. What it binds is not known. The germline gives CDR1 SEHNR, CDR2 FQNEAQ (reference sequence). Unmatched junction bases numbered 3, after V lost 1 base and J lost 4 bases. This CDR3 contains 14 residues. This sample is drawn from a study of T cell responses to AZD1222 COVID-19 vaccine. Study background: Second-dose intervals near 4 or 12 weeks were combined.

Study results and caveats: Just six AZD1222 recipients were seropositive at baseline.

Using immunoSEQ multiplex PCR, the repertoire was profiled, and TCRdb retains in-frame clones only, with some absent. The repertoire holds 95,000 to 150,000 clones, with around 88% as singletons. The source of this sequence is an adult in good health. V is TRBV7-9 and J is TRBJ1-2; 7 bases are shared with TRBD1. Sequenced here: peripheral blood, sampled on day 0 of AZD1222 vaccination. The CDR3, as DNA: TGTGCCAGCAGCTTAGTGGCAGGGGGCTATGGCTACACCTTC. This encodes CASSLVAGGYGYTF.